The next 10 T cell receptor beta chains were all read from a single sample in a study of blood T cell repertoires in COVID-19. Sequencing was performed with immunoSEQ multiplex PCR; in TCRdb, only in-frame clones are kept and a portion is missing. Seen here are about 87,000 clones, over 75% observed once, and the top ten hold less than 2.5%. The sample comprised peripheral blood. The receptors were gathered from an older woman with acute or convalescent COVID-19.

The chain has TRBV18 and TRBJ2-1; 9 positions agree with TRBD1. This CDR3 is built from 15 residues. V dropped 2 bases and J dropped 5; count of bases not matched to a gene: 4. The germline V gene encodes CDR1 KGHSH and CDR2 LQKENI. The CDR3 spells CASSPGTGTNNEQFF. CDR3 sequence (DNA): TGTGCCAGCTCACCAGGGACAGGGACCAACAATGAGCAGTTCTTC.

The rearrangement uses TRBV10-3 and TRBJ1-2; D unresolved. The V end was cut by 6 bases, the J end by 1 base, with 18 bases between. Germline V CDR1 and CDR2: ENHRY, SYGVKD. The CDR3 runs 16 residues. CDR3 sequence (DNA): TGTGCCATCAGGGCCCAAGATTTACAGAGTAACTATGGCTACACCTTC. This translates into CAIRAQDLQSNYGYTF.

The chain links TRBV2 to TRBJ1-6; 7 positions match TRBD1. CDR1 SNHLY and CDR2 FYNNEI come from the germline V gene. V shed 9 bases and J 9 bases; nucleotides not matched to a gene: 23. The CDR3 loop spans 18 amino acids. CDR3 protein: CASTFGVPGQAASSPLHF. In DNA form, the CDR3 reads TGTGCCAGTACATTTGGGGTGCCAGGACAGGCTGCAAGTTCACCCCTCCACTTT.

The chain couples TRBV19 to TRBJ1-5; TRBD1 matches 7 bases. The CDR3 covers 13 residues. Per the germline V gene, CDR1 is LNHDA and CDR2 is SQIVND (reference sequence). V shed 5 bases, J shed 7 bases, and the junction held 5 bases outside the gene matches. The CDR3: CASSDRDGQPQHF. In DNA form, the CDR3 reads TGTGCCAGTAGTGACAGGGACGGACAGCCCCAGCATTTT.

The V gene is TRBV2, the J gene TRBJ1-2; D unresolved. V was pared by 7 bases and J by 7 bases, with 31 bases between. CDR3 size: 18 residues. Germline V CDR1 and CDR2: SNHLY, FYNNEI. The CDR3 protein is CASMRTPSGDFRSGGYTF. CDR3 nucleotides: TGTGCCAGCATGCGGACGCCTTCGGGAGATTTCCGATCAGGTGGCTACACCTTC.

V is TRBV5-4 and J is TRBJ2-1; 8 bases align to TRBD2. Trimming cost V 2 bases and J 0 bases; bases outside gene matches: 4. Germline V gene lookup returns CDR1 SGHNT and CDR2 YYREEE (reference sequence). The CDR3 totals 16 residues. The CDR3 loop is CASSFGSGGSYNEQFF. DNA of the CDR3: TGTGCCAGCAGCTTTGGGAGCGGGGGCTCCTACAATGAGCAGTTCTTC.

The sample holds one count of this clone. It is likely a read error, because the conserved phenylalanine at the end of the CDR3 is missing. No DNA is shown, since the ends of the CDR3 on it are uncertain; the CDR3 is the one TCRdb lists. J is TRBJ2-7 and V is TRBV7-9; the table gives TRBD2 as D, unverified against the DNA. The CDR3 length is 11 residues, termini included. CDR1 is SEHNR and CDR2 is FQNEAQ in the germline V gene (reference sequence). The CDR3 loop is CASSLEGPPSP.

The chain uses TRBV7-3 and TRBJ1-1; D gene unclear. In germline, CDR1 is SGHTA, CDR2 FQGTGA. The CDR3 contains 13 residues. Trimming stripped 5 bases from V and 3 bases from J, with 10 bases between. In DNA, the CDR3 is TGTGCCAGCAGCGTACAGAGGGACACTGAAGCTTTCTTT. Protein sequence: CASSVQRDTEAFF. Variable domain in full (rest from reference TRBV7-3 and TRBJ1-1): GAGVSQTPSNKVTEKGKYVELRCDPISGHTALYWYRQSLGQGPEFLIYFQGTGAADDSGLPNDRFFAVRPEGSVSTLKIQRTERGDSAVYLCASSVQRDTEAFFGQGTRLTVV.

This sequence joins TRBV6-2 or TRBV6-3 and TRBJ2-3, with D possibly being TRBD2 (5 bases). V gave up 2 bases and J gave up 3 bases, with 12 bases separating them. Per the germline V gene, CDR1 is MNHEY and CDR2 is SVGEGT. CDR3 size: 15 residues. The CDR3 bases are TGTGCCAGCAGTTACCCCGGGGTGGGGACAGATACGCAGTATTTT. It codes for CASSYPGVGTDTQYF.

V is TRBV12-5 and J is TRBJ2-1; TRBD2 agrees at 7 bases. Trimming at V came to 1 base and at J to 8 bases, leaving 5 bases not matched to a gene. CDR1 and CDR2 (germline): LGHNT, FRNRAP. This CDR3 spans 14 amino acids. CDR3 DNA sequence: TGTGCTAGTGGTTTGGACGGGACTACCGATGAGCAGTTCTTC. This gives the protein CASGLDGTTDEQFF.